This T cell receptor beta chain was documented in a study of blood T cell repertoires in COVID-19. About the study: PBMCs, B-cell-depleted T cells, or T cells were the source of the cDNA or gDNA that made up the material.

Trimming took off 4 bases at V and 0 bases at J, with 14 bases between the two ends. From germline, CDR1 is SEHNR and CDR2 FQNEAQ (reference sequence). The CDR3 is 16 amino acids. Participant-given clinical history determined each cohort assignment. Two negative PCRs, clearance, or symptom resolution characterized the recovered Cohort 3 donors. How the authors handled the data: Nucleated cell number was recorded as an estimate derived from reference gene primer amplification. Clones were read by immunoSEQ multiplex PCR, and TCRdb kept only the in-frame ones, dropping some. V and J calls and clone size are as listed in that table; D and trimming were resolved from the DNA. The sample records 150,000 to 200,000 clones, about 84% being singletons.

Input material: PBMCs or T cells enriched from blood (not recorded which). The chain uses TRBV7-9 and TRBJ2-3; tentatively, D is TRBD1 (6 bases). The clonotype was recovered from a woman aged 30 to 39 who had recovered from COVID-19. CDR3 DNA sequence: TGTGCCAGCAGCTATGGCGACAGGTCAAGCACAGATACGCAGTATTTT. Translating gives CASSYGDRSSTDTQYF.